A selection of T cell receptor beta chains follows, all from one sample in a study of T-cell memory formation after mild COVID-19. A single record per CDR3 protein comes from TCRdb applying MiXCR to the 5' RACE reads. The sample comprises about 610,000 distinct CDR3 sequences, approximately 15% of which are singletons, and roughly 8.2% rests with the top ten. The sample was PBMCs or a T cell subset sorted from them (not recorded which). All receptors derive from an adult woman who had mild COVID-19 (a few samples of this study predate the infection). Cell type and time point are not known. Both conserved end residues are part of each CDR3. The D gene is left open where the match is weak. Clone sizes are given selectively: once, few, many, or a class where the clone is expanded.

>TRBJ1-1|TRBV7-9|TRBD1|few|15
CASSFGKGRGRGAFF
TGTGCCAGCAGCTTCGGGAAAGGCAGGGGGCGGGGTGCTTTCTTT
>TRBJ2-1|TRBV5-6|NA|NA|14
CASSNQRTRNEQFF
TGTGCCAGCAGCAACCAACGGACGCGGAATGAGCAGTTCTTC
>TRBJ1-2|TRBV12-3/TRBV12-4|NA|NA|14
CASSVPGSRTGYTF
TGTGCCAGCAGTGTACCGGGGAGTAGGACTGGCTACACCTTC
>TRBJ2-3|TRBV5-1|TRBD2|many|15
CASSSGLATADTQYF
TGCGCCAGCAGCTCAGGACTAGCGACCGCAGATACGCAGTATTTT
>TRBJ2-3|TRBV5-6|NA|NA|12
CASSYGQDTQYF
TGTGCCAGCAGCTACGGACAGGATACGCAGTATTTT
>TRBJ1-1|TRBV18|TRBD1|NA|15
CASSPRPGGAVGAFF
TGTGCCAGCTCACCCCGGCCAGGGGGCGCGGTAGGGGCTTTCTTT
>TRBJ2-2|TRBV7-8|NA|few|14
CASSLRGSTGELFF
TGTGCCAGCAGCCTTAGAGGGTCCACCGGGGAGCTGTTTTTT
>TRBJ2-7|TRBV5-1|TRBD2|few|15
CASSREEGSPYEQYF
TGCGCCAGCAGCCGGGAGGAGGGCTCCCCCTACGAGCAGTACTTC
>TRBJ2-5|TRBV5-1|NA|NA|13
CASSPGVSETQYF
TGCGCCAGCAGCCCGGGGGTGTCGGAGACCCAGTACTTC
>TRBJ2-5|TRBV29-1|TRBD1|many|14
CSVYSQGAQKTQYF
TGCAGCGTTTACTCTCAGGGGGCGCAGAAGACCCAGTACTTC
>TRBJ1-2|TRBV12-3/TRBV12-4|NA|NA|15
CASSLGFGHEAGYTF
TGTGCCAGCAGTTTAGGGTTTGGACATGAGGCTGGCTACACCTTC
>TRBJ2-2|TRBV11-2|TRBD2|NA|17
CASSPMRGGTNTGELFF
TGTGCCAGCAGCCCCATGCGGGGGGGCACGAACACCGGGGAGCTGTTTTTT
>TRBJ1-2|TRBV3-1|TRBD1|NA|17
CASSRPGQGGSNHGYTF
TGTGCCAGCAGCCGGCCGGGACAGGGAGGGAGCAATCATGGCTACACCTTC
>TRBJ1-1|TRBV5-1|NA|few|14
CASSISGMNTEAFF
TGCGCCAGCAGCATTTCCGGTATGAACACTGAAGCTTTCTTT
>TRBJ2-3|TRBV12-3/TRBV12-4|NA|NA|15
CASRRSRLRTDTQYF
TGTGCCAGCAGACGTTCCAGGTTACGCACAGATACGCAGTATTTT
>TRBJ2-7|TRBV7-2|NA|NA|12
CASSFQDGRQYF
TGTGCCAGCAGCTTCCAGGACGGACGGCAGTACTTC
>TRBJ2-3|TRBV6-6|TRBD2|few|15
CATRRRGGDTDTQYF
TGTGCCACCCGGAGGCGGGGGGGGGACACAGATACGCAGTATTTT
>TRBJ2-7|TRBV20-1|NA|few|15
CSARDGWGAAHEQYF
TGCAGTGCTAGAGACGGTTGGGGGGCCGCCCACGAGCAGTACTTC
>TRBJ2-7|TRBV9|NA|many|15
CASSRTGSLADEQYF
TGTGCCAGCAGCCGTACGGGCAGCTTGGCCGACGAGCAGTACTTC
>TRBJ2-2|TRBV6-2/TRBV6-3|NA|few|15
CASSYGSTHTGELFF
TGTGCCAGCAGTTACGGGTCCACCCACACCGGGGAGCTGTTTTTT
>TRBJ2-2|TRBV5-1|NA|few|13
CASKQDNTGELFF
TGCGCCAGCAAGCAGGACAACACCGGGGAGCTGTTTTTT
>TRBJ2-7|TRBV14|TRBD1|NA|15
CASSRGQGIDYEQYF
TGTGCCAGCAGCCGGGGACAGGGAATCGACTACGAGCAGTACTTC
>TRBJ1-1|TRBV30|TRBD1|few|15
CAWTWTGMSYTEAFF
TGTGCCTGGACCTGGACAGGGATGTCTTACACTGAAGCTTTCTTT
>TRBJ2-5|TRBV6-1|TRBD1|few|14
CASSDGQGAKTQYF
TGTGCCAGCAGTGATGGGCAGGGGGCGAAGACCCAGTACTTC
>TRBJ2-7|TRBV25-1|TRBD1|few|14
CASSWTGGRDEQYF
TGTGCCAGCTCCTGGACAGGGGGCCGCGACGAGCAGTACTTC
>TRBJ1-2|TRBV7-9|NA|few|16
CASSLVPAAGEYGYTF
TGTGCCAGCAGCTTAGTCCCAGCGGCAGGGGAGTATGGCTACACCTTC
>TRBJ2-6|TRBV12-3/TRBV12-4|NA|few|15
CASETGVGGANVLTF
TGTGCCAGCGAAACGGGGGTCGGTGGGGCCAACGTCCTGACTTTC
>TRBJ2-5|TRBV4-3|TRBD2|many|17
CASSPQDGRGIGETQYF
TGCGCCAGCAGCCCCCAAGACGGGAGGGGGATTGGGGAGACCCAGTACTTC
>TRBJ2-1|TRBV3-1|NA|few|17
CASSQGIARVSYNEQFF
TGTGCCAGCAGCCAAGGAATAGCCCGAGTAAGCTACAATGAGCAGTTCTTC
>TRBJ1-1|TRBV12-3/TRBV12-4|TRBD1|few|10
CASSPGGSFF
TGTGCCAGCAGTCCAGGGGGGTCTTTCTTT
>TRBJ1-2|TRBV27|TRBD1|few|13
CASRRGLNYGYTF
TGTGCCAGCAGAAGGGGGCTCAACTATGGCTACACCTTC
>TRBJ2-3|TRBV3-1|NA|NA|15
CASSQDIRGTDTQYF
TGTGCCAGCAGCCAAGATATCCGGGGCACAGATACGCAGTATTTT
>TRBJ2-7|TRBV27|NA|NA|15
CASSHWGSVLDEQYF
TGTGCCAGCAGTCATTGGGGCTCTGTATTGGACGAGCAGTACTTC
>TRBJ1-1|TRBV19|TRBD1|NA|15
CASSVQSTGSPSAFF
TGTGCCAGTAGCGTCCAATCGACAGGGTCCCCCTCGGCTTTCTTT
>TRBJ2-3|TRBV6-5|NA|many|14
CASSYGRSTDTQYF
TGTGCCAGCAGTTACGGGCGGAGCACAGATACGCAGTATTTT
>TRBJ2-5|TRBV11-2|TRBD1|few|11
CASSYRDREYF
TGTGCCAGCAGCTACCGGGACAGGGAGTACTTC
>TRBJ2-7|TRBV3-1|NA|few|15
CASSPGRAQLGEQYF
TGTGCCAGCAGCCCCGGGCGCGCCCAACTGGGGGAGCAGTACTTC
>TRBJ2-7|TRBV3-1|NA|few|11
CASGTLYEQYF
TGTGCCAGCGGGACCCTGTACGAGCAGTACTTC
>TRBJ2-7|TRBV29-1|TRBD2|NA|13
CSVVVGGNYEQYF
TGCAGCGTTGTTGTGGGAGGGAACTACGAGCAGTACTTC
>TRBJ2-1|TRBV7-8|TRBD2|NA|18
CASKRLAGATRAYNEQFF
TGTGCCAGCAAACGGCTAGCGGGAGCGACCAGGGCGTACAATGAGCAGTTCTTC
>TRBJ2-3|TRBV5-1|TRBD2|NA|17
CASSLARTSGTTDTQYF
TGCGCCAGCAGCTTGGCGAGGACTAGCGGAACAACAGATACGCAGTATTTT
>TRBJ2-5|TRBV5-1|TRBD1|many|15
CASSSQTGEGETQYF
TGCGCCAGCAGCTCCCAGACAGGGGAAGGAGAGACCCAGTACTTC
>TRBJ2-7|TRBV25-1|NA|NA|15
CASSDRKEGWYEQYF
TGTGCCAGCAGTGATCGAAAGGAAGGTTGGTACGAGCAGTACTTC
>TRBJ2-4|TRBV4-2|NA|few|15
CASSQEGPDKNIQYF
TGTGCCAGCAGCCAAGAAGGCCCAGACAAAAACATTCAGTACTTC
>TRBJ2-1|TRBV27|NA|NA|14
CASSFRGGYNEQFF
TGTGCCAGCAGTTTTCGCGGCGGGTACAATGAGCAGTTCTTC
>TRBJ1-2|TRBV5-4|NA|few|14
CASSQWQGRYGYTF
TGTGCCAGCAGCCAGTGGCAGGGTCGGTATGGCTACACCTTC
>TRBJ2-3|TRBV24-1|TRBD2|few|18
CATSDLRGDWRKTDTQYF
TGTGCCACCAGTGATTTGCGGGGGGACTGGCGGAAGACAGATACGCAGTATTTT
>TRBJ2-2|TRBV5-1|TRBD2|NA|15
CASSSEAGNTGELFF
TGCGCCAGCAGTTCCGAAGCGGGAAACACCGGTGAGCTGTTTTTT
>TRBJ2-1|TRBV24-1|NA|NA|16
CATSDPTSPAGYEQFF
TGTGCCACCAGTGACCCTACTAGTCCTGCCGGGTATGAGCAGTTCTTC
>TRBJ1-4|TRBV30|NA|few|17
CAWTNARRTSRHEKLFF
TGTGCCTGGACGAATGCCCGTCGGACGAGCCGGCATGAAAAACTGTTTTTT
>TRBJ2-1|TRBV6-2/TRBV6-3|TRBD2|NA|13
CASSYKRESEQFF
TGTGCCAGCAGTTACAAGCGGGAGAGTGAGCAGTTCTTC
>TRBJ2-3|TRBV5-1|TRBD1|few|15
CASSSDGQDTDTQYF
TGCGCCAGCAGCTCGGACGGACAGGACACAGATACGCAGTATTTT
>TRBJ2-3|TRBV7-9|NA|few|12
CASRLGTDTQYF
TGTGCCAGCAGATTAGGGACAGATACGCAGTATTTT